This T cell receptor (beta chain) came from a study of T cells in Graves' hyperthyroidism and ophthalmopathy. Study-wide results and limits: The model foresaw ophthalmopathy a median around 6.4 months prior to onset. Stable hyperthyroidism and ophthalmopathy were separated using 13 V-J signatures.

Participants, patients aged 18 to 65, had newly diagnosed hyperthyroidism with a duration under 2 months. RNA transcripts were the template for amplifying TCR beta CDR3 regions. Using the HTBI primer set, a first-round RT-PCR was run on the TCR CDR3. One entry per CDR3 protein, called by TCRdb with MiXCR from the multiplex PCR reads. The sample consists of roughly 660,000 distinct CDR3 sequences, 15% to 20% of them appearing once. The CDR3 sequence is 15 residues long. CDR1 and CDR2 (germline): DFQATT, SNEGSKA (reference sequence). J was trimmed by 2 bases and V by 5 bases; bases with no gene match: 7. This clonotype was recorded many times. Its antigen is unknown.

This chain uses TRBV20-1 with TRBJ2-5, with TRBD2 matching 11 bases. Sequenced: blood. The origin of this receptor is a man aged 50 or older with Graves' hyperthyroidism. CDR3 sequence: CSACQVAGGQETQYF. CDR3 bases: TGCAGTGCTTGCCAAGTAGCGGGAGGGCAAGAGACCCAGTACTTC.